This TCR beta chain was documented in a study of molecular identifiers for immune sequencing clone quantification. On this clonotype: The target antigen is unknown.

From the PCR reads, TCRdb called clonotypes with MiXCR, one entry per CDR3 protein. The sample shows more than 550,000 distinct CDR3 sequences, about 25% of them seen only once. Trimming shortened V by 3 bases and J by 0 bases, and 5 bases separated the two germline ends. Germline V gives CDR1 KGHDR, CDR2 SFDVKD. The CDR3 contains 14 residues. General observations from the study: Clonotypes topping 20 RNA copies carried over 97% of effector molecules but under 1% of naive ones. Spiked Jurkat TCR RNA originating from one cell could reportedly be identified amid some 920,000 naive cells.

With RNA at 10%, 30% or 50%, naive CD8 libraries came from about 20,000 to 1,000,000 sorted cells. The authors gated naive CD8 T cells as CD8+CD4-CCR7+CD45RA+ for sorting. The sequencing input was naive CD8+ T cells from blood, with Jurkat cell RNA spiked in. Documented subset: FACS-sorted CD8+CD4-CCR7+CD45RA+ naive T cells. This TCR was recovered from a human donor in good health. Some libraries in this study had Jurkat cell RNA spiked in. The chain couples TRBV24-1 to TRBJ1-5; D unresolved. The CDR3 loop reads CATSDKASNQPQHF. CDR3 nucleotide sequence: TGTGCCACCAGTGATAAGGCTAGCAATCAGCCCCAGCATTTT.